The rows below give T cell receptor beta chains drawn from one sample of a study of shared clonotypes between healthy human individuals. Sequencing used immunoSEQ multiplex PCR; TCRdb keeps in-frame clones, though not all of them. The sample records approximately 400,000 clones, around 96% being singletons. Sequencing used memory CD8+ T cells sorted from blood. The receptors originated from a man aged 30 to 45 in good health. The CDR3 runs from the conserved cysteine through the conserved F or W. D genes are given only for firm matches. Clone size is not always given. Where it is, it says once, few, many or a class for expanded clones.

clone_size d_call j_call v_call cdr3_aa cdr3_nt
- - TRBJ2-7 TRBV4-1 CASSQLVRGRDGYEQYF TGCGCCAGCAGCCAATTAGTTCGGGGACGGGATGGCTACGAGCAGTACTTC
- - TRBJ2-7 TRBV25-1 CASKGGGSYEQYF TGTGCCAGCAAAGGTGGAGGCTCCTACGAGCAGTACTTC
- TRBD2 TRBJ2-7 TRBV6-1 CASSVVLAGGTSSYEQYF TGTGCCAGCAGTGTCGTACTAGCGGGAGGCACAAGCTCCTACGAGCAGTACTTC
- - TRBJ2-5 TRBV5-1 CASSATRIQETQYF TGCGCCAGCAGCGCTACTAGGATCCAAGAGACCCAGTACTTC
- TRBD1 TRBJ2-5 TRBV19 CASSMSGGLETQYF TGTGCCAGTAGTATGTCAGGGGGTCTGGAGACCCAGTACTTC
- - TRBJ2-5 TRBV7-7 CASSSDWTQETQYF TGTGCTAGCAGCTCCGACTGGACCCAAGAGACCCAGTACTTC
- - TRBJ2-7 TRBV6-5 CASSRLVGEQYF TGTGCCAGCAGCCGATTAGTGGGGGAGCAGTACTTC
- TRBD1 TRBJ1-2 TRBV28 CASSVQGATNYGYTF TGTGCCAGCAGTGTACAGGGGGCCACTAACTATGGCTACACCTTC
- - TRBJ2-1 TRBV19 CASSPGTFFGNEQFF TGTGCCAGTAGTCCTGGGACCTTCTTCGGTAATGAGCAGTTCTTC
once - TRBJ2-4 TRBV5-1 CASTFRLGSDIQYF TGCGCCAGCACCTTCCGACTAGGTTCGGACATTCAGTACTTC
- - TRBJ2-1 TRBV7-9 CASSLGGVANQAYNEQFF TGTGCCAGCAGCCTGGGTGGGGTAGCAAATCAGGCCTACAATGAGCAGTTCTTC
- TRBD2 TRBJ2-7 TRBV30 CACGTSNTYEQYF TGTGCCTGTGGGACTAGCAATACCTACGAGCAGTACTTC
- - TRBJ2-7 TRBV5-1 CASNRENEQYF TGCGCCAGCAACCGAGAAAACGAGCAGTACTTC
- TRBD2 TRBJ2-3 TRBV5-4 CASSKPGLATDTQYF TGTGCCAGCAGCAAACCGGGACTAGCGACAGATACGCAGTATTTT
- TRBD2 TRBJ2-1 TRBV9 CASSSSGTSGSYNEQFF TGTGCCAGCAGCTCATCCGGGACTAGCGGCTCCTACAATGAGCAGTTCTTC
- - TRBJ1-1 TRBV19 CASSSPGQNTEAFF TGTGCCAGTAGTTCTCCGGGACAAAACACTGAAGCTTTCTTT
- - TRBJ1-4 TRBV15 CATSDPGVEEKLFF TGTGCCACCAGCGACCCCGGGGTCGAGGAAAAACTGTTTTTT
- - TRBJ1-1 TRBV10-2 CASSELGRATEAFF TGCGCCAGCAGTGAGTTAGGCAGGGCCACTGAAGCTTTCTTT
- TRBD2 TRBJ2-1 TRBV19 CASSTGLAGVHEQFF TGTGCCAGTAGTACTGGACTAGCGGGAGTGCATGAGCAGTTCTTC
- - TRBJ2-3 TRBV5-4 CASSLRGVADTQYF TGTGCCAGCAGCTTGCGGGGCGTCGCGGATACGCAGTATTTT
- TRBD1 TRBJ1-6 TRBV5-1 CASSFQGDNSPLHF TGCGCCAGCAGCTTTCAGGGGGATAATTCACCCCTCCACTTT
- - TRBJ2-5 TRBV2 CASSTGQYQETQYF TGTGCCAGCAGTACCGGACAGTACCAAGAGACCCAGTACTTC
- - TRBJ1-4 TRBV6-5 CASSYDSINEKLFF TGTGCCAGCAGTTACGACAGCATCAATGAAAAACTGTTTTTT
- - TRBJ2-7 TRBV30 CAWNVGQSYEQYF TGTGCCTGGAATGTAGGGCAGTCCTACGAGCAGTACTTC
- - TRBJ1-4 TRBV18 CASSPLGYVPARRRKTVF TGTGCCAGCTCACCACTAGGGTACGTACCGGCGAGAAGGAGAAAAACTGTTTTT
- - TRBJ1-5 TRBV19 CASSSVLGANSQHF TGTGCCAGTAGTTCCGTTCTGGGGGCAAACTCCCAGCATTTT
- - TRBJ1-2 TRBV19 CASRQPAVSRGYGYTF TGTGCCAGCCGACAGCCGGCTGTCAGCCGTGGCTATGGCTACACCTTC
- - TRBJ1-2 TRBV7-8 CASSLEGRDYGYTF TGTGCCAGCAGCTTAGAAGGGAGAGACTATGGCTACACCTTC
- - TRBJ2-7 TRBV4-1 CASSQVPVPYYEQYF TGCGCCAGCAGCCAAGTACCGGTTCCCTACTACGAGCAGTACTTC
- TRBD2 TRBJ2-6 TRBV10-3 CATSRLAGGPGANVLTF TGTGCCACCAGCAGACTAGCGGGAGGCCCTGGGGCCAACGTCCTGACTTTC
- TRBD1 TRBJ1-5 TRBV28 CASTKGDRNQPQHF TGTGCCAGCACCAAGGGGGACAGGAATCAGCCCCAGCATTTT
- TRBD1 TRBJ1-1 TRBV27 CASSRMTGPTEAFF TGTGCCAGCAGCCGGATGACAGGGCCCACTGAAGCTTTCTTT
- - TRBJ2-1 TRBV28 CASTEYNEQFF TGTGCCAGCACCGAGTACAATGAGCAGTTCTTC
- - TRBJ2-1 TRBV6-1 CASSEEEKPLTYNEQFF TGTGCCAGCAGTGAAGAGGAGAAACCGCTGACTTACAATGAGCAGTTCTTC
- - TRBJ1-1 TRBV10-1 CASTRSTEAFF TGCGCCAGCACCAGGAGCACTGAAGCTTTCTTT
- - TRBJ2-7 TRBV6-5 CAARSGGFHYEQYF TGTGCCGCCCGGAGTGGCGGGTTCCACTACGAGCAGTACTTC
- - TRBJ2-3 TRBV5-1 CASSLSIFSDQSTDTQYF TGCGCCAGCAGCTTGTCCATATTTTCGGACCAAAGCACAGATACGCAGTATTTT
- - TRBJ2-3 TRBV11-2 CASSDEPLYTDTQYF TGTGCCAGCAGTGACGAACCACTTTACACAGATACGCAGTATTTT
- - TRBJ2-7 TRBV7-9 CASSQGGVTYEQYF TGTGCCAGCAGCCAAGGGGGGGTCACCTACGAGCAGTACTTC
- - TRBJ2-7 TRBV9 CASSVGQGRNYEQYF TGTGCCAGCAGCGTAGGGCAGGGGAGGAACTACGAGCAGTACTTC
- - TRBJ2-7 TRBV7-9 CASSRQAMSGHEQYF TGTGCCAGCAGTCGACAGGCCATGTCTGGGCACGAGCAGTACTTC
- - TRBJ2-5 TRBV5-1 CASSYQGETQYF TGCGCCAGCAGCTATCAGGGGGAGACCCAGTACTTC